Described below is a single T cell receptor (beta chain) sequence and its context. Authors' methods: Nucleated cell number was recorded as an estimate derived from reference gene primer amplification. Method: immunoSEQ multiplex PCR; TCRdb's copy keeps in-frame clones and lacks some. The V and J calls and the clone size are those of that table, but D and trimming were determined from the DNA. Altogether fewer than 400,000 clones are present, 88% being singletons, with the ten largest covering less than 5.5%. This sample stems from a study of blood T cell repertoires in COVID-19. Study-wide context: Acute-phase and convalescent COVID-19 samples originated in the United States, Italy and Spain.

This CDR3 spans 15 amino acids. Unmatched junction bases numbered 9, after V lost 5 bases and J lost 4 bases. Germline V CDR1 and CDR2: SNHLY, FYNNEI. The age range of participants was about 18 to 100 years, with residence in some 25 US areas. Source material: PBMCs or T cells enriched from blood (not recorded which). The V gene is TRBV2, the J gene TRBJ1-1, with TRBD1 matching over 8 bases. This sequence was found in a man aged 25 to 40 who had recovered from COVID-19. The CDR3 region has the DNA TGTGCCAGCAGTACAGGGGGAGGTATGAGCACTGAAGCTTTCTTT. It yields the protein CASSTGGGMSTEAFF.